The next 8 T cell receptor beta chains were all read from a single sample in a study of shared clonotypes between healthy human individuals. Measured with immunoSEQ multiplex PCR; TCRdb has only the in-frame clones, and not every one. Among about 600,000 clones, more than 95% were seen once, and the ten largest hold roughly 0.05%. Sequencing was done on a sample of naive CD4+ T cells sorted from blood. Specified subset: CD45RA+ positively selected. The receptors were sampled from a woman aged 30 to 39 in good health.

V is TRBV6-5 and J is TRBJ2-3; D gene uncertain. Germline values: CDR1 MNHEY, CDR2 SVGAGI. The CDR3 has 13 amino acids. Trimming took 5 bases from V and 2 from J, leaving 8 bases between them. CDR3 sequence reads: CASSIRATDTQYF. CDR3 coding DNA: TGTGCCAGCAGTATACGGGCCACAGATACGCAGTATTTT.

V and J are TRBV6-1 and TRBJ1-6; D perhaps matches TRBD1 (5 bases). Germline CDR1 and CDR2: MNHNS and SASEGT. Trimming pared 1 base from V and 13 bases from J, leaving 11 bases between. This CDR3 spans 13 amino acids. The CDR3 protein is CASSEVRGDPLHF. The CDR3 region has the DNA TGTGCCAGCAGTGAAGTCAGAGGGGATCCCCTCCACTTT.

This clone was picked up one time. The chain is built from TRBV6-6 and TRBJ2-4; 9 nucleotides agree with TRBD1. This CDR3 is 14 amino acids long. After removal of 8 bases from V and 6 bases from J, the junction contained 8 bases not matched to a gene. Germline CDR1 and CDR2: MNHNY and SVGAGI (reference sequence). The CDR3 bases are TGTGCCAGCTCACCGGGACAGGGAAGAAACATTCAGTACTTC. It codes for CASSPGQGRNIQYF.

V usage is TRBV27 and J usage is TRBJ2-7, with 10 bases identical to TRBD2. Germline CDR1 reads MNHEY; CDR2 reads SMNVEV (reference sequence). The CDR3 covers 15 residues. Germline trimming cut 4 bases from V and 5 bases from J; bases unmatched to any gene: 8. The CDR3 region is CASSSGASGRHEQYF. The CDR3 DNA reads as TGTGCCAGCAGTTCTGGGGCTAGCGGGAGACACGAGCAGTACTTC.

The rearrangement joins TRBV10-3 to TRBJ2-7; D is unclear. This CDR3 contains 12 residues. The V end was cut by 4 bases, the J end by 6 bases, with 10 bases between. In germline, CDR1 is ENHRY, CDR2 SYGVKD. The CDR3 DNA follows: TGTGCCATCAGTGGGAAGGAAGGCGAGCAGTACTTC. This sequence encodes CAISGKEGEQYF.

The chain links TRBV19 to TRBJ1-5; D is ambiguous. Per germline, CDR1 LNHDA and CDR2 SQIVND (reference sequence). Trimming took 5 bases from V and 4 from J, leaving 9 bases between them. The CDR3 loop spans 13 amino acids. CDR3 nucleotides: TGTGCCAGTAGTTTTGTGTGGAATCAGCCCCAGCATTTT. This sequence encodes CASSFVWNQPQHF.

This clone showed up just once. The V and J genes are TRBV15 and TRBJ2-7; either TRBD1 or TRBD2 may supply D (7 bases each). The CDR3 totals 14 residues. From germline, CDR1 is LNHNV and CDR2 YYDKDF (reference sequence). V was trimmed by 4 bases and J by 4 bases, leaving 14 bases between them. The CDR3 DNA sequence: TGTGCCACCAGCATAAACAGGGGAGGGTACGAGCAGTACTTC. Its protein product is CATSINRGGYEQYF.

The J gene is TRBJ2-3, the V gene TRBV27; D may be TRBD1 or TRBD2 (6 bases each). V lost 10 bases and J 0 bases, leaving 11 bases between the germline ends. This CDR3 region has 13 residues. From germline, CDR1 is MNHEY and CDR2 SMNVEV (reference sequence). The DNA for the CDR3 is TGTGCCACCACGGGGGCTAGCACAGATACGCAGTATTTT. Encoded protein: CATTGASTDTQYF.